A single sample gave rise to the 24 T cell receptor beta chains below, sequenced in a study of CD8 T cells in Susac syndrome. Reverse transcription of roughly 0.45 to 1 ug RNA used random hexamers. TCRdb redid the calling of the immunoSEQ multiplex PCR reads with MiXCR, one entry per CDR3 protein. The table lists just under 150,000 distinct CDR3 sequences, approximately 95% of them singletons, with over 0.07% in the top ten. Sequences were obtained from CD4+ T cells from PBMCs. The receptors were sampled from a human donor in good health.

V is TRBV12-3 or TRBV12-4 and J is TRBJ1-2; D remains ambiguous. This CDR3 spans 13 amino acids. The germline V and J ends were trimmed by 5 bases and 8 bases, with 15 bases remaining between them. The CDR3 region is CASSHRRMGGYTF. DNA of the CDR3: TGTGCCAGCAGTCACCGACGGATGGGGGGCTACACCTTC.

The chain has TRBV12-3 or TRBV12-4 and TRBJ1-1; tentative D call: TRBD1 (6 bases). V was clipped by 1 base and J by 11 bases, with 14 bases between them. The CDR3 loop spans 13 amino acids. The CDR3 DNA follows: TGTGCCAGCAGTTTAGGAGGACGGGGGCAGGCTTTCTTT. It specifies CASSLGGRGQAFF.

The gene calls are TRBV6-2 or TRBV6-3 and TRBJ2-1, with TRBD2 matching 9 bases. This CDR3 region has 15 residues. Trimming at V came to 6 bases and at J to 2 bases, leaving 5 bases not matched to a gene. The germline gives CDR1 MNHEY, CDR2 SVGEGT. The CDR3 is CASRHGTSPYNEQFF. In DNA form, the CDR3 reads TGTGCCAGCAGACACGGGACTAGCCCCTACAATGAGCAGTTCTTC.

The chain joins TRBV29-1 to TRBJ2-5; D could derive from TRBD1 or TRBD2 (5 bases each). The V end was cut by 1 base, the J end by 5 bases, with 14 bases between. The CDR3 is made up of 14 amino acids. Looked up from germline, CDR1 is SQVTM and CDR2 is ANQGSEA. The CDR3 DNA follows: TGCAGCGTTGAAGGGGCGACTAAGGGGGAGACCCAGTACTTC. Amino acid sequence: CSVEGATKGETQYF.

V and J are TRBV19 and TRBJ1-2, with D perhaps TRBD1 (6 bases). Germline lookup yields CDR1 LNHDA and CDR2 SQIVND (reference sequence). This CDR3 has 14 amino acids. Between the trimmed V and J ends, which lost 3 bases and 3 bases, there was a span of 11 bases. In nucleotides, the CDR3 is TGTGCCAGTAGTATCAGCAGGGGCGACTATGGCTACACCTTC. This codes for CASSISRGDYGYTF. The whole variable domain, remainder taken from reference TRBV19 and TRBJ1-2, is DGGITQSPKYLFRKEGQNVTLSCEQNLNHDAMYWYRQDPGQGLRLIYYSQIVNDFQKGDIAEGYSVSREKKESFPLTVTSAQKNPTAFYLCASSISRGDYGYTFGSGTRLTVV.

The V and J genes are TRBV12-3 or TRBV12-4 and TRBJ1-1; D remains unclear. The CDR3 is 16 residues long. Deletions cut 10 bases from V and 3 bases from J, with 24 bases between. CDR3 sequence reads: CANTSLRNVGDTEAFF. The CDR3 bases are TGTGCCAACACCTCTTTGCGGAACGTTGGGGACACTGAAGCTTTCTTT.

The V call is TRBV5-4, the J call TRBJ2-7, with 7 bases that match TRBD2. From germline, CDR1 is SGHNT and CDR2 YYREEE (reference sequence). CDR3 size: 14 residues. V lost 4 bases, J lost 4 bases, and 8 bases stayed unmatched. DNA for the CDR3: TGTGCCAGCAGCCCGGTCGTTAGCGGGTACGAGCAGTACTTC. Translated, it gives CASSPVVSGYEQYF.

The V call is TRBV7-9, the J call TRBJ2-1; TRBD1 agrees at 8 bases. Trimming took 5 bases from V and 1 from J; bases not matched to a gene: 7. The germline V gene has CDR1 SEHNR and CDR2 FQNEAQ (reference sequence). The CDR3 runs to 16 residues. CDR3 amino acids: CASSADRALSYNEQFF. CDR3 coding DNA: TGTGCCAGCAGCGCGGACAGGGCACTATCCTACAATGAGCAGTTCTTC.

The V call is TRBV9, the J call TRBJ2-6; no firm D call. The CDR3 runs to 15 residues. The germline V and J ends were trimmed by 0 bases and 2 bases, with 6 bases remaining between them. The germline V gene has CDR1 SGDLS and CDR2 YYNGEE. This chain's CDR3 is CASSVERAGANVLTF. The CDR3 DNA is TGTGCCAGCAGCGTAGAACGTGCTGGGGCCAACGTCCTGACTTTC. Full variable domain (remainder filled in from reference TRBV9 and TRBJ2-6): DSGVTQTPKHLITATGQRVTLRCSPRSGDLSVYWYQQSLDQGLQFLIQYYNGEERAKGNILERFSAQQFPDLHSELNLSSLELGDSALYFCASSVERAGANVLTFGAGSRLTVL.

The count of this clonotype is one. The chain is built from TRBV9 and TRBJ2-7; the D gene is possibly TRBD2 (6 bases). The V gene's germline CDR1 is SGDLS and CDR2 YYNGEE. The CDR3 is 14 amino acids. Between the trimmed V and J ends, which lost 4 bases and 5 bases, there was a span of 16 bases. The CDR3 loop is CASSPGLLGHEQYF. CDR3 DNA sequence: TGTGCCAGCAGCCCGGGACTTCTAGGTCACGAGCAGTACTTC.

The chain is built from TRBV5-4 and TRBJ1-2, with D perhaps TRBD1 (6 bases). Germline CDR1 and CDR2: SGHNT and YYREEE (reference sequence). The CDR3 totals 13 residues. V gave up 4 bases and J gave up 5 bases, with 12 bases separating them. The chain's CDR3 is CASSPTGTYGYTF. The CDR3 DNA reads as TGTGCCAGCAGCCCCACAGGGACATATGGCTACACCTTC. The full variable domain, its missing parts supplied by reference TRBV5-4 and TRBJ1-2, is ETGVTQSPTHLIKTRGQQVTLRCSSQSGHNTVSWYQQALGQGPQFIFQYYREEENGRGNFPPRFSGLQFPNYSSELNVNALELDDSALYLCASSPTGTYGYTFGSGTRLTVV.

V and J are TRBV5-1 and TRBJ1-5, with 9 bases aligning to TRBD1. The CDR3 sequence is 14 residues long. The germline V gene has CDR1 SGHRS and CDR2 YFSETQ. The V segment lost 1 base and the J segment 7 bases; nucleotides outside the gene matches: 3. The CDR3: CASSLRQGGQPQHF. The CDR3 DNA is TGCGCCAGCAGCTTGAGACAGGGGGGACAGCCCCAGCATTTT.

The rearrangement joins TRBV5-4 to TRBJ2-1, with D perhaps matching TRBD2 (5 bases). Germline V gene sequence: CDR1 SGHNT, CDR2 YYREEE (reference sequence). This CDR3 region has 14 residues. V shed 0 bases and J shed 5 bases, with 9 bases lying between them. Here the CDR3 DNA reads TGTGCCAGCAGCTTGGAAGCTAGCAACAATGAGCAGTTCTTC. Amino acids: CASSLEASNNEQFF.

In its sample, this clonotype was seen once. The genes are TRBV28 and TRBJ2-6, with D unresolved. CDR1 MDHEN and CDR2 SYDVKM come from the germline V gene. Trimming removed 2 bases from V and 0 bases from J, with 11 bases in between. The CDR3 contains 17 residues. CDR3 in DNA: TGTGCCAGCAGTTTAGCGAGTTCAAGCTCTGGGGCCAACGTCCTGACTTTC. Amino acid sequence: CASSLASSSSGANVLTF.

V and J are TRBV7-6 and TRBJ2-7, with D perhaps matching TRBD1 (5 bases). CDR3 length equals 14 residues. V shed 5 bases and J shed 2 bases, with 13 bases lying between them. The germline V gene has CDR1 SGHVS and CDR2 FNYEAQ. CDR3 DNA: TGTGCCAGCAGCCCTCCCGACAGAGCCTACGAGCAGTACTTC. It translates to CASSPPDRAYEQYF. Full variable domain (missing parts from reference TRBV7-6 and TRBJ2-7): GAGVSQSPRYKVTKRGQDVALRCDPISGHVSLYWYRQALGQGPEFLTYFNYEAQQDKSGLPNDRFSAERPEGSISTLTIQRTEQRDSAMYRCASSPPDRAYEQYFGPGTRLTVT.

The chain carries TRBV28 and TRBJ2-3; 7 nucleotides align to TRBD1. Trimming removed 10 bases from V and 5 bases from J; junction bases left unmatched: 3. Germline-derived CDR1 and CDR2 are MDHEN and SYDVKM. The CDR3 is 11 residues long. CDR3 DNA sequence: TGTGCCACCCGGGACAGAGATACGCAGTATTTT. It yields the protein CATRDRDTQYF.

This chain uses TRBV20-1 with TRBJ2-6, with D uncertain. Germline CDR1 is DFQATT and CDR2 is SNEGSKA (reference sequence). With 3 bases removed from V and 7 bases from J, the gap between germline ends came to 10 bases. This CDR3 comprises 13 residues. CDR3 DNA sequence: TGCAGTGCTAGTCAGGACGGCGCCAACGTCCTGACTTTC. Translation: CSASQDGANVLTF.

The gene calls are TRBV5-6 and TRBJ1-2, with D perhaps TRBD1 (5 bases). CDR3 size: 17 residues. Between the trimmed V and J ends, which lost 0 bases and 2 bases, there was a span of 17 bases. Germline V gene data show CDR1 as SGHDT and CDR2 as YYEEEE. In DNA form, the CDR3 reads TGTGCCAGCAGCTTGGCCAGGGATGAAGCGCGAAACTATGGCTACACCTTC. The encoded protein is CASSLARDEARNYGYTF.

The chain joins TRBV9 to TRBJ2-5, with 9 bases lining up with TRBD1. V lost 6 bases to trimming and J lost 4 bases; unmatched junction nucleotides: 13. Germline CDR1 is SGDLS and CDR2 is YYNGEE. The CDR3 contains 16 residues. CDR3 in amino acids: CASTPGQGDVGETQYF. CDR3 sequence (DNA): TGTGCCAGCACCCCGGGACAGGGCGATGTTGGAGAGACCCAGTACTTC.

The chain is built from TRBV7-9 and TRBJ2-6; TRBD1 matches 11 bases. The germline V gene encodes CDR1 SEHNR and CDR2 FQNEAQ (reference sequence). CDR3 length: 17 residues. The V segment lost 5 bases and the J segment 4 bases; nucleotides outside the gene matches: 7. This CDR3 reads CASSHGQGAGGANVLTF. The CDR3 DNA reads TGTGCCAGCAGCCACGGACAGGGGGCTGGAGGGGCCAACGTCCTGACTTTC.

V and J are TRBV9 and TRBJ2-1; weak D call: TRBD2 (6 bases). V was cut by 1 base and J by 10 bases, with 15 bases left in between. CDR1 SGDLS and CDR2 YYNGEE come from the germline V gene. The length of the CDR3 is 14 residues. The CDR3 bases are TGTGCCAGCAGCGTATTGCCGGGCCGGGAGGAGCAGTTCTTC. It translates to CASSVLPGREEQFF.

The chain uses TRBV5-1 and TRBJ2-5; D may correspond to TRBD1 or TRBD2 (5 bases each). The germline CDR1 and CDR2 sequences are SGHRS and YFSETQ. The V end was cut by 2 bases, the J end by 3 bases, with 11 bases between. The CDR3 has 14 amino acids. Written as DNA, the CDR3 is TGCGCCAGCAGCTTTCAAAGGGGAGAAGAGACCCAGTACTTC. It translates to CASSFQRGEETQYF.

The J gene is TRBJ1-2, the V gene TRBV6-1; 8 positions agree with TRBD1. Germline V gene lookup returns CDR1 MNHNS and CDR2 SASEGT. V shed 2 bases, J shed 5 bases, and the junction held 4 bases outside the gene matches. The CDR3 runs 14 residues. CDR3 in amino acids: CASSETGGEYGYTF. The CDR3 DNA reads TGTGCCAGCAGTGAAACAGGGGGAGAGTATGGCTACACCTTC.

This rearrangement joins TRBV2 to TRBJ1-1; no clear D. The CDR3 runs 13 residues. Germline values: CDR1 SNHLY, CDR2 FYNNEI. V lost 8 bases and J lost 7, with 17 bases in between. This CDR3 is CASHRGREGEAFF. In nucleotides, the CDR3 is TGTGCCAGCCATAGAGGGCGGGAAGGTGAAGCTTTCTTT.